These 27 T cell receptor beta chains share one sample of origin, sequenced in a study of blood T cell repertoires in COVID-19. Assay: immunoSEQ multiplex PCR; the TCRdb copy retains only in-frame clones and omits some. The top ten hold 25% to 30% of the sample, which has tens of thousands of clones, more than 65% seen once. Sequenced: peripheral blood. The receptors were sampled from a woman of 80 years or more with active or convalescent COVID-19.

This clone was picked up a small number of times. The V and J genes are TRBV18 and TRBJ2-2; D call uncertain. Between the trimmed V and J ends, which lost 8 bases and 3 bases, there was a span of 7 bases. The CDR3 has 12 residues. The germline V gene has CDR1 KGHSH and CDR2 LQKENI. The CDR3 spells CASPLDTGELFF. The CDR3 DNA sequence: TGTGCCAGCCCCTTAGACACCGGGGAGCTGTTTTTT.

V is TRBV2 and J is TRBJ2-3; no clear D. Looked up from germline, CDR1 is SNHLY and CDR2 is FYNNEI. The germline V and J ends were trimmed by 5 bases and 4 bases, with 10 bases remaining between them. This CDR3 is 13 amino acids long. The CDR3 DNA is TGTGCCAGCAGTCTTAGTGCGTCAGATACGCAGTATTTT. It specifies CASSLSASDTQYF.

This chain links TRBV28 with TRBJ2-7; TRBD1 might be the D (6 bases). This CDR3 region has 15 residues. Germline-derived CDR1 and CDR2 are MDHEN and SYDVKM. Trimming stripped 4 bases from V and 5 bases from J, with 18 bases between. The CDR3 reads CASSSNRVMVHEQYF. For the CDR3, the DNA is TGTGCCAGCAGTTCTAACAGGGTTATGGTCCACGAGCAGTACTTC.

The chain uses TRBV24-1 and TRBJ2-3, with D unclear. Trimming pared 3 bases from V and 6 bases from J, leaving 12 bases between. From germline, CDR1 is KGHDR and CDR2 SFDVKD. The CDR3 consists of 14 residues. This chain's CDR3 is CATSDRKARDTQYF. In DNA form, the CDR3 reads TGTGCCACCAGTGATAGGAAGGCCAGGGATACGCAGTATTTT.

The chain carries TRBV27 and TRBJ1-2; D perhaps matches TRBD1 (6 bases). The germline V gene has CDR1 MNHEY and CDR2 SMNVEV (reference sequence). The CDR3 spans 18 residues. Trimming took 0 bases from V and 0 from J, leaving 17 bases between them. The CDR3 DNA sequence: TGTGCCAGCAGTTTATCGTTGGGCAGGGGCGAAGCTAACTATGGCTACACCTTC. Translated, it gives CASSLSLGRGEANYGYTF.

This clone was observed a few times. This rearrangement joins TRBV19 to TRBJ1-1; no clear D gene. Germline V gene lookup returns CDR1 LNHDA and CDR2 SQIVND (reference sequence). The CDR3 loop spans 12 amino acids. The V and J ends lost 2 bases and 8 bases respectively, with 9 bases between them. The CDR3 DNA reads as TGTGCCAGTAGTATAACACAGTCGGAAGCTTTCTTT. Translation: CASSITQSEAFF.

The chain carries TRBV5-6 and TRBJ2-2; 9 bases line up with TRBD2. The germline V gene encodes CDR1 SGHDT and CDR2 YYEEEE. This CDR3 is built from 16 residues. The V segment lost 1 base and the J segment 4 bases; nucleotides outside the gene matches: 5. This CDR3 is CASSLRRGGLTGELFF. The CDR3, as DNA: TGTGCCAGCAGCTTGAGGCGGGGGGGCCTCACCGGGGAGCTGTTTTTT.

This chain joins TRBV24-1 and TRBJ1-2; the match to TRBD1 covers 8 bases. The V gene end was trimmed by 3 bases and the J gene end by 4 bases; junction bases not matched to a gene: 0. CDR1 and CDR2 from the germline V gene are KGHDR and SFDVKD. This CDR3 is built from 13 residues. DNA of the CDR3: TGTGCCACCAGTGATGACAGGGGCTATGGCTACACCTTC. Protein sequence: CATSDDRGYGYTF.

V usage is TRBV10-2 and J usage is TRBJ2-7, with D maybe TRBD2 (6 bases). Germline CDR1 WSHSY, CDR2 SAAADI. Trimming pared 5 bases from V and 5 bases from J, leaving 22 bases between. The CDR3 length is 16 residues. The CDR3 region has the DNA TGCGCCAGCAGTAGGGACTTAGCCACGGGTTGTGACGAGCAGTACTTC. Its translation: CASSRDLATGCDEQYF.

The chain combines TRBV30 with TRBJ2-5, with D unclear. Trimming left V 0 bases short and J 4 bases short, with 3 bases between. The germline gives CDR1 GTSNPN, CDR2 SVGIG (reference sequence). The CDR3 is 11 amino acids. CDR3 loop: CAWSVAETQYF. The CDR3 DNA sequence: TGTGCCTGGAGTGTAGCAGAGACCCAGTACTTC.

The V gene is TRBV9, the J gene TRBJ1-2; no firm D call. Trimming removed 3 bases from V and 3 bases from J, with 9 bases in between. Germline V gene lookup returns CDR1 SGDLS and CDR2 YYNGEE. The CDR3 length is 13 residues. The CDR3 nucleotides read TGTGCCAGCAGCGCCCGTCCCCACTATGGCTACACCTTC. As protein: CASSARPHYGYTF.

The chain combines TRBV11-2 with TRBJ2-5; TRBD1 aligns across 10 bases. The trim removed 4 bases at V and 8 bases at J, leaving 10 bases unmatched. Germline V lookup: CDR1 SGHAT, CDR2 FQNNGV. The CDR3 has 15 residues. The CDR3, as DNA: TGTGCCAGCAGCTCGTTCCGGGACAGGGGAGGTACCCAGTACTTC. It encodes CASSSFRDRGGTQYF.

CDR3 protein: CASSMNWGSFYNEQFF. In DNA, the CDR3 is TGTGCCAGCAGCATGAACTGGGGCAGCTTCTACAATGAGCAGTTCTTC. This rearrangement joins TRBV7-2 to TRBJ2-1; TRBD1 might be the D (5 bases). The CDR3 contains 16 residues. Germline lookup yields CDR1 SGHTA and CDR2 FQGNSA. V was trimmed by 5 bases and J by 3 bases, leaving 17 bases between them.

V usage is TRBV12-5 and J usage is TRBJ2-5; a weak D match, TRBD1 (5 bases). Germline V gene data show CDR1 as LGHNT and CDR2 as FRNRAP. The ends were cut back, 2 bases at V and 4 bases at J, with 11 bases in the middle. This CDR3 comprises 14 residues. CDR3 region: CASGLQGVSETQYF. For the CDR3, the DNA is TGTGCTAGTGGTTTGCAAGGGGTATCAGAGACCCAGTACTTC.

The rearrangement joins TRBV11-3 to TRBJ2-5, with TRBD2 matching 10 bases. This CDR3 region has 17 residues. After removal of 0 bases from V and 4 bases from J, the junction contained 8 bases not matched to a gene. Per germline, CDR1 SGHNT and CDR2 YENEEA. CDR3 sequence reads: CASSLDVLASGGETQYF. In nucleotides, the CDR3 is TGTGCCAGCAGCTTAGACGTATTGGCTAGCGGGGGAGAGACCCAGTACTTC.

This rearrangement joins TRBV5-4 to TRBJ2-2; tentative D call: TRBD2 (5 bases). The CDR3 spans 15 residues. V lost 0 bases, J lost 2 bases, and 8 bases lay in between. Germline V gene sequence: CDR1 SGHNT, CDR2 YYREEE (reference sequence). Here the CDR3 DNA reads TGTGCCAGCAGCTTGGATCCGGGAAACACCGGGGAGCTGTTTTTT. This sequence encodes CASSLDPGNTGELFF.

The rearrangement uses TRBV9 and TRBJ2-1, with 9 bases fitting TRBD2. There are 14 residues in the CDR3. Germline CDR1 is SGDLS and CDR2 is YYNGEE. V shed 2 bases and J 6 bases; nucleotides not matched to a gene: 3. The CDR3 nucleotides are TGTGCCAGCAGCGTCTGGCGGGGGGGCAATGAGCAGTTCTTC. Protein sequence: CASSVWRGGNEQFF.

This clone appeared a few times. This chain links TRBV7-9 with TRBJ2-7, with D hard to call. Germline V gene data show CDR1 as SEHNR and CDR2 as FQNEAQ (reference sequence). The CDR3 totals 11 residues. V was cut by 5 bases and J by 6 bases, with 8 bases left in between. The CDR3 DNA is TGTGCCAGCAGCCCTTACTCCGAGCAGTACTTC. It encodes CASSPYSEQYF. Drawing the rest from reference TRBV7-9 and TRBJ2-7, the complete variable domain is DTGVSQNPRHKITKRGQNVTFRCDPISEHNRLYWYRQTLGQGPEFLTYFQNEAQLEKSRLLSDRFSAERPKGSFSTLEIQRTEQGDSAMYLCASSPYSEQYFGPGTRLTVT.

This chain connects TRBV6-2 or TRBV6-3 to TRBJ1-1; 7 bases agree with TRBD1. V was clipped by 6 bases and J by 3 bases; unmatched bases: 7. There are 14 residues in the CDR3. CDR1 and CDR2 (germline): MNHEY, SVGEGT. CDR3 sequence reads: CASSLQGSDTEAFF. CDR3 nucleotides: TGTGCCAGCAGCTTACAGGGGAGCGACACTGAAGCTTTCTTT.

The V and J genes are TRBV7-9 and TRBJ2-3; 7 bases fit TRBD2. The V gene end was trimmed by 5 bases and the J gene end by 2 bases; junction bases not matched to a gene: 13. This CDR3 region has 17 residues. Looked up from germline, CDR1 is SEHNR and CDR2 is FQNEAQ (reference sequence). This chain's CDR3 is CASSKREGGGITDTQYF. CDR3 coding DNA: TGTGCCAGCAGCAAAAGGGAGGGAGGTGGAATCACAGATACGCAGTATTTT. Complete variable domain (other parts from reference TRBV7-9 and TRBJ2-3): DTGVSQNPRHKITKRGQNVTFRCDPISEHNRLYWYRQTLGQGPEFLTYFQNEAQLEKSRLLSDRFSAERPKGSFSTLEIQRTEQGDSAMYLCASSKREGGGITDTQYFGPGTRLTVL.

This chain links TRBV15 with TRBJ2-7; 12 bases are a match to TRBD2. The CDR3 extends over 13 amino acids. Trimming removed 6 bases from V and 3 bases from J; junction bases left unmatched: 0. Germline loops: CDR1 LNHNV, CDR2 YYDKDF (reference sequence). This CDR3 reads CATRTSGSYEQYF. Here the CDR3 DNA reads TGTGCCACCAGGACTAGCGGGAGCTACGAGCAGTACTTC.

The table lists this clone with a count of one. The chain employs TRBV27 and TRBJ2-1; tentative D call: TRBD1 (6 bases). CDR1 and CDR2 (germline): MNHEY, SMNVEV (reference sequence). The CDR3 consists of 14 residues. V dropped 4 bases and J dropped 8 bases, with 15 bases sitting between them. Here the CDR3 reads CASSWGPGDYEQFF. For the CDR3, the DNA is TGTGCCAGCAGTTGGGGGCCCGGAGACTATGAGCAGTTCTTC.

The chain is built from TRBV9 and TRBJ1-2, with TRBD1 matching over 7 bases. With 3 bases clipped from V and 7 bases from J, the junction kept 12 bases outside the gene matches. Germline-derived CDR1 and CDR2 are SGDLS and YYNGEE. This CDR3 comprises 15 residues. DNA of the CDR3: TGTGCCAGCAGCGCCAGTGCCGGGACAGTCTCTGGCTACACCTTC. It encodes CASSASAGTVSGYTF.

V and J are TRBV5-6 and TRBJ2-1, with D unclear. From germline, CDR1 is SGHDT and CDR2 YYEEEE. V was cut by 4 bases and J by 3 bases, with 8 bases left in between. The CDR3 runs to 13 residues. This chain's CDR3 is CASSPRHYNEQFF. CDR3 in DNA: TGTGCCAGCAGCCCGAGGCACTACAATGAGCAGTTCTTC.

This clone was found once. This chain joins TRBV7-9 and TRBJ2-5; 12 nucleotides match TRBD2. Germline V gives CDR1 SEHNR, CDR2 FQNEAQ (reference sequence). V trimming: 5 bases; J trimming: 2 bases; junction bases outside the gene matches: 3. This CDR3 region has 15 residues. This CDR3 is CASSPTSGGQETQYF. DNA of the CDR3: TGTGCCAGCAGCCCGACTAGCGGGGGTCAAGAGACCCAGTACTTC.

This clone has only one observation. The rearrangement joins TRBV6-5 to TRBJ1-1, with 8 positions matching TRBD1. The CDR3 sequence is 13 residues long. Germline values: CDR1 MNHEY, CDR2 SVGAGI. After removal of 7 bases from V and 7 bases from J, the junction contained 8 bases not matched to a gene. In DNA, the CDR3 is TGTGCCAGCAACCCGACAGGGGCTCTTGAAGCTTTCTTT. Encoded protein: CASNPTGALEAFF.

V is TRBV18 and J is TRBJ2-1; 11 positions agree with TRBD2. The germline CDR1 and CDR2 sequences are KGHSH and LQKENI. This CDR3 is 15 amino acids long. V trimming: 4 bases; J trimming: 6 bases; junction bases outside the gene matches: 5. The DNA for the CDR3 is TGTGCCAGCTCACAGACTAGCGGGGTTTTCAATGAGCAGTTCTTC. It is translated as CASSQTSGVFNEQFF.